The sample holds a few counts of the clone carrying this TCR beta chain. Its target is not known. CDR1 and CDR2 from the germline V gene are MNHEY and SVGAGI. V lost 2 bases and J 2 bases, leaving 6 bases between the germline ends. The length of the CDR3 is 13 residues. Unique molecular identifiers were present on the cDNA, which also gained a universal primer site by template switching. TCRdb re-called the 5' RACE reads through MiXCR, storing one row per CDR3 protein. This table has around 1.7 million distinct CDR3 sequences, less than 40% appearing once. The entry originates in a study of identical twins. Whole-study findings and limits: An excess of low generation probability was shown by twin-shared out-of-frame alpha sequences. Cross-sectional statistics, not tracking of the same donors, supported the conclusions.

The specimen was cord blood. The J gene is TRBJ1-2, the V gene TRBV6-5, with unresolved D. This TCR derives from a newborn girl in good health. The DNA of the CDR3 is TGTGCCAGCAGTTACGAGCGGAACTATGGCTACACCTTC. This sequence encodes CASSYERNYGYTF.